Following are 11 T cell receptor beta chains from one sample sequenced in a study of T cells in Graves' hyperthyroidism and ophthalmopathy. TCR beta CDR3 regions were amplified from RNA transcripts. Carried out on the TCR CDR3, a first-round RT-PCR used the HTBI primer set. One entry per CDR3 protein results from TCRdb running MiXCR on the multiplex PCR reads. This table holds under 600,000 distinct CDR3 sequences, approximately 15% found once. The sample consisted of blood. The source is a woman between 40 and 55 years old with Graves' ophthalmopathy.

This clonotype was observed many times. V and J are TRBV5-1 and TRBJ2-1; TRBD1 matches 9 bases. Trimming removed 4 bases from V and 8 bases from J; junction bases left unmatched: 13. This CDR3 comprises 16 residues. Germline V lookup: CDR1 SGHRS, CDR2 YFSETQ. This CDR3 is CASSTDRGTPWDEQFF. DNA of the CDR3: TGCGCCAGCAGCACCGACAGGGGGACCCCCTGGGATGAGCAGTTCTTC. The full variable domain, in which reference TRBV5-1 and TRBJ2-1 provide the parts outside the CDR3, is KAGVTQTPRYLIKTRGQQVTLSCSPISGHRSVSWYQQTPGQGLQFLFEYFSETQRNKGNFPGRFSGRQFSNSRSEMNVSTLELGDSALYLCASSTDRGTPWDEQFFGPGTRLTVL.

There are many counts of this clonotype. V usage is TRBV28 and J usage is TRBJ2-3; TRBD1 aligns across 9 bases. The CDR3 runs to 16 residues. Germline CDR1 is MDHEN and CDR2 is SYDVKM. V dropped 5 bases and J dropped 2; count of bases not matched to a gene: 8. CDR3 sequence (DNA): TGTGCCAGCAGTCCATCCGGGACAGGGTTCACAGATACGCAGTATTTT. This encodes CASSPSGTGFTDTQYF.

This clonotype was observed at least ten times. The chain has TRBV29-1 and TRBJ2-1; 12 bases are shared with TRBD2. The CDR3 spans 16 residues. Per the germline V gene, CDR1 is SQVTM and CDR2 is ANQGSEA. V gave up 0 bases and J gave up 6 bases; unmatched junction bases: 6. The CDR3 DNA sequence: TGCAGCGTTGAAGATGAGTTGACTAGCGGGAGCAATGAGCAGTTCTTC. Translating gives CSVEDELTSGSNEQFF.

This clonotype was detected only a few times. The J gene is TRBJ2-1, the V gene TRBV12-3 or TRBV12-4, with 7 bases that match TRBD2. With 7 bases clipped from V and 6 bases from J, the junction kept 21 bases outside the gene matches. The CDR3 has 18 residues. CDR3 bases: TGTGCCAGCACCACACGTCACTTCAACGAGCGGGGTTTCAATGAGCAGTTCTTC. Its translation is CASTTRHFNERGFNEQFF.

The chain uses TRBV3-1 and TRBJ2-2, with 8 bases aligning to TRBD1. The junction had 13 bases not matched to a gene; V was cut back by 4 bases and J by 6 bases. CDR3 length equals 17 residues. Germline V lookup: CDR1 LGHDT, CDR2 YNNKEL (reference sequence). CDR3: CASSRPHLRGLAGELFF. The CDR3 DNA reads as TGTGCCAGCAGCCGACCTCATCTCAGGGGGCTGGCCGGGGAGCTGTTTTTT.

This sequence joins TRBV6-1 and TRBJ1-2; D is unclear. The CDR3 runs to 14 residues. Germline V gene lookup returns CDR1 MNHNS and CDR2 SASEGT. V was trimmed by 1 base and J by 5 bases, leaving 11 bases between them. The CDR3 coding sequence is TGTGCCAGCAGTGAAGAAGTAGGCCCTTATGGCTACACCTTC. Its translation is CASSEEVGPYGYTF.

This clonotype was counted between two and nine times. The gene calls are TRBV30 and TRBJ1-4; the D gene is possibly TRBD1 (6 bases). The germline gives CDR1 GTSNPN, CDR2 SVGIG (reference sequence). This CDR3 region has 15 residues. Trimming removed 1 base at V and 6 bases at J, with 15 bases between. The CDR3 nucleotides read TGTGCCTGGAGTGGGGGGCAAGGTGTCGATGAAAAACTGTTTTTT. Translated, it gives CAWSGGQGVDEKLFF.

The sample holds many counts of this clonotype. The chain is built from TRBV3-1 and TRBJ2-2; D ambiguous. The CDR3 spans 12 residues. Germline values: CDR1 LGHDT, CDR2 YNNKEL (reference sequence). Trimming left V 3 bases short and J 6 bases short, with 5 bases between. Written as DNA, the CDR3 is TGTGCCAGCAGCCACACAGCCGGGGAGCTGTTTTTT. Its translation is CASSHTAGELFF.

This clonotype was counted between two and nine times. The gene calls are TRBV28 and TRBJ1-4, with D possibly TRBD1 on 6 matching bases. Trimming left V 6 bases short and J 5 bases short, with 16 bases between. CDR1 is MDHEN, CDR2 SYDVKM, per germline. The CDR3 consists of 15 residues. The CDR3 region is CASRLTDRSNEKLFF. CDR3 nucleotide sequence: TGTGCCAGCAGACTTACGGACAGATCCAATGAAAAACTGTTTTTT.

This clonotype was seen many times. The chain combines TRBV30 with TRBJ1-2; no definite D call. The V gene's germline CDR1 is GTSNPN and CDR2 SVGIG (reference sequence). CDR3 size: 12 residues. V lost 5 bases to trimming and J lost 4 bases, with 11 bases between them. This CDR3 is CAWGLQAYGYTF. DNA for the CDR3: TGTGCCTGGGGACTTCAGGCCTATGGCTACACCTTC.

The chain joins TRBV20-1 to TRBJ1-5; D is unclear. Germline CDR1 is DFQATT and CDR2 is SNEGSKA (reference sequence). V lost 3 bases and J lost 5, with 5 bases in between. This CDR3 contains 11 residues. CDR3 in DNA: TGCAGTGCTAGCCGGGATCAGCCCCAGCATTTT. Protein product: CSASRDQPQHF.